This TCR beta chain was retrieved from a study of T cell repertoires in ileal Crohn's disease. Across the whole study: At surgery, under 40% of patients smoked, with median disease duration 7.9 years. General study points: High-frequency clones were more common in sorted CD8 than CD4 cells.

Germline trimming cut 0 bases from V and 5 bases from J; bases unmatched to any gene: 4. Germline V CDR1 and CDR2: SGHAT, FQNNGV. CDR3 length equals 15 residues. On this clone: Antigen unknown.

Each sample's TCRB immunosequencing used about 470 nanograms of biopsy DNA. Here immunoSEQ multiplex PCR was the method, and the copy in TCRdb shows in-frame clones only, minus some. The sample lists several thousand clones; around three quarters were seen once. Eligibility required adulthood, ileal or ileocolonic Crohn's disease and indicated ileocolonic resection. Sequencing was carried out using ileal tissue. The source of this sequence is an adult with Crohn's disease. The rearrangement uses TRBV11-2 and TRBJ2-3, with 8 bases fitting TRBD2. CDR3 nucleotides: TGTGCCAGCAGCTTAGACACAGCGGGGGTAGATACGCAGTATTTT. Its protein is CASSLDTAGVDTQYF. Complete variable domain (other parts from reference TRBV11-2 and TRBJ2-3): EAGVAQSPRYKIIEKRQSVAFWCNPISGHATLYWYQQILGQGPKLLIQFQNNGVVDDSQLPKDRFSAERLKGVDSTLKIQPAKLEDSAVYLCASSLDTAGVDTQYFGPGTRLTVL.